The 2 T cell receptor beta chains below all came from one sample that was sequenced in a study of T cell responses to AZD1222 COVID-19 vaccine. Some clones are missing from TCRdb's copy, which holds only in-frame ones; the method was immunoSEQ multiplex PCR. Seen here are approximately 92,000 clones, approximately 91% observed once, and the top ten hold around 8.1%. Sequencing used peripheral blood, obtained on day 0 of AZD1222 vaccination. All receptors derive from an adult in good health.

The chain recombines TRBV5-1 with TRBJ2-3, with D tentatively TRBD2 (5 bases). This CDR3 is 14 amino acids long. The V end lost 0 bases, the J end lost 3 bases, and 8 bases lay between the germline ends. Germline V CDR1 and CDR2: SGHRS, YFSETQ. The CDR3 loop reads CASSLGAVTDTQYF. Here the CDR3 DNA reads TGCGCCAGCAGCTTGGGAGCGGTTACAGATACGCAGTATTTT.

This chain links TRBV19 with TRBJ1-2, with no clear D. CDR1 is LNHDA and CDR2 is SQIVND in the germline V gene (reference sequence). Trimming removed 1 base from V and 1 base from J, with 7 bases in between. The CDR3 covers 14 residues. The CDR3 protein is CASSIVGDNYGYTF. The CDR3 DNA reads as TGTGCCAGTAGTATAGTTGGGGATAACTATGGCTACACCTTC.